The 28 T cell receptor beta chains below come from one sample, sequenced in a study of OX40 agonist ivuxolimab in advanced cancers. Library construction relied on the immunoSEQ multiplex PCR assay. TCRdb obtained this table from immuneACCESS and retained in-frame rearrangements with V and J assigned. These tables miss some clones; where compared with another copy, unresolved V genes account for less than half of the shortfall, and the remainder is unexplained. The sample profile shows around 100,000 clones; 89% of them were found once. Around 0.15% of the sample goes to the ten largest clones. Source: CD4+ or CD8+ T cells sorted from blood, taken in a trial of the OX40 agonist ivuxolimab. The receptors shown here come from an adult with an advanced solid tumor such as melanoma, head and neck, liver or kidney cancer.

This chain links TRBV19 with TRBJ1-2; D ambiguous. CDR3 length equals 14 residues. V lost 5 bases and J lost 8, with 18 bases in between. Germline-derived CDR1 and CDR2 are LNHDA and SQIVND (reference sequence). The CDR3 DNA sequence: TGTGCCAGTAGTCTCCCGGGGAGTCTTAAGGGCTACACCTTC. Protein: CASSLPGSLKGYTF.

CDR3 residues: CASSMDRLAEAFF. Here the CDR3 DNA reads TGTGCCAGTAGTATGGACAGGCTGGCTGAAGCTTTCTTT. This sequence joins TRBV19 and TRBJ1-1, with 7 bases lining up with TRBD1. Germline V gene data show CDR1 as LNHDA and CDR2 as SQIVND (reference sequence). There are 13 residues in the CDR3. V gave up 3 bases and J gave up 6 bases; unmatched junction bases: 4.

V usage is TRBV10-2 and J usage is TRBJ1-6; 7 bases agree with TRBD1. Germline CDR1 is WSHSY and CDR2 is SAAADI. CDR3 length: 12 amino acids. Losses at the gene ends were 6 bases for V and 8 bases for J; bases not matched to a gene: 1. The CDR3 DNA reads as TGCGCCAGCAGAGGGACAGATTCACCCCTCCACTTT. Residues: CASRGTDSPLHF.

The chain is built from TRBV7-2 and TRBJ2-1; D is perhaps TRBD2 (6 bases). The CDR3 is 13 amino acids. Germline CDR1 SGHTA, CDR2 FQGNSA. Trimming took 3 bases from V and 10 from J, leaving 13 bases between them. The CDR3 nucleotides read TGTGCCAGCAGCTTGACCGGGACTCCAGAGCAGTTCTTC. Its translation: CASSLTGTPEQFF.

The genes are TRBV25-1 and TRBJ1-5; TRBD1 might be the D (6 bases). CDR1 is MGHDK, CDR2 SYGVNS, per germline. CDR3 length: 15 residues. The V gene lost 5 bases and the J gene lost 4 bases, with 15 bases spanning the gap. For the CDR3, the DNA is TGTGCCAGCAGTTCGGCGGGGGCGGGTAATCAGCCCCAGCATTTT. Protein sequence: CASSSAGAGNQPQHF.

The V call is TRBV5-6, the J call TRBJ1-2; tentatively, D is TRBD1 (5 bases). V lost 0 bases and J lost 8, with 14 bases in between. This CDR3 spans 14 amino acids. From germline, CDR1 is SGHDT and CDR2 YYEEEE. The CDR3 protein is CASSLARGILGYTF. CDR3 nucleotides: TGTGCCAGCAGCTTGGCACGGGGGATTCTGGGCTACACCTTC.

The chain has TRBV7-3 and TRBJ2-1; D is ambiguous. Trimming took off 1 base at V and 9 bases at J, with 10 bases between the two ends. Germline V gene lookup returns CDR1 SGHTA and CDR2 FQGTGA. The CDR3 has 13 residues. The CDR3 reads CASSLIVDGEQFF. The CDR3 DNA follows: TGTGCCAGCAGCTTAATTGTAGATGGTGAGCAGTTCTTC.

The rearrangement joins TRBV2 to TRBJ2-3, with D perhaps TRBD2 (6 bases). Per germline, CDR1 SNHLY and CDR2 FYNNEI. V dropped 3 bases and J dropped 0 bases, with 10 bases sitting between them. This CDR3 is 15 amino acids long. This chain's CDR3 is CASSEVRGSTDTQYF. The CDR3 coding sequence is TGTGCCAGCAGTGAGGTCCGGGGGAGCACAGATACGCAGTATTTT.

The V and J genes are TRBV5-1 and TRBJ1-3; D remains ambiguous. The V gene's germline CDR1 is SGHRS and CDR2 YFSETQ. V was clipped by 4 bases and J by 6 bases, with 17 bases between them. This CDR3 spans 15 amino acids. The CDR3: CASSQDGFLANTIYF. In DNA form, the CDR3 reads TGCGCCAGCAGCCAGGACGGATTTCTAGCAAACACCATATATTTT.

The rearrangement joins TRBV4-2 to TRBJ2-4; D remains unclear. The CDR3 totals 17 residues. V lost 0 bases and J 0 bases, leaving 12 bases between the germline ends. Germline CDR1 is LGHNA and CDR2 is YNFKEQ. The CDR3 DNA is TGTGCCAGCAGCCAAGAGAAAACCCAACTAGCCAAAAACATTCAGTACTTC. Its protein product is CASSQEKTQLAKNIQYF.

Notes on this clone: Different DNA sequences within this sample yield the same CDR3. The chain carries TRBV9 and TRBJ2-1, with 7 bases matching TRBD2. From germline, CDR1 is SGDLS and CDR2 YYNGEE. The CDR3 contains 15 residues. Losses at the gene ends were 3 bases for V and 7 bases for J; bases not matched to a gene: 10. Here the CDR3 reads CASSARTSANNEQFF. In DNA form, the CDR3 reads TGTGCCAGCAGCGCCCGGACTAGTGCCAATAATGAGCAGTTCTTC.

The rearrangement joins TRBV2 to TRBJ1-2; tentatively, D is TRBD1 (5 bases). The CDR3 totals 14 residues. Germline V gene data show CDR1 as SNHLY and CDR2 as FYNNEI. Trimming pared 5 bases from V and 6 bases from J, leaving 16 bases between. CDR3: CASSKGEGIDGYTF. The CDR3 DNA reads as TGTGCCAGCAGTAAAGGGGAGGGAATTGATGGCTACACCTTC. The full variable domain, its missing parts supplied by reference TRBV2 and TRBJ1-2, is EPEVTQTPSHQVTQMGQEVILRCVPISNHLYFYWYRQILGQKVEFLVSFYNNEISEKSEIFDDQFSVERPDGSNFTLKIRSTKLEDSAMYFCASSKGEGIDGYTFGSGTRLTVV.

V is TRBV5-6 and J is TRBJ2-7; 10 bases are shared with TRBD1. Trimming removed 0 bases from V and 3 bases from J; junction bases left unmatched: 3. The CDR3 totals 15 residues. Germline V gives CDR1 SGHDT, CDR2 YYEEEE. In DNA form, the CDR3 reads TGTGCCAGCAGCTTGGCCGGGACAGGGGACTACGAGCAGTACTTC. Translating gives CASSLAGTGDYEQYF. The variable domain in full, completed from reference TRBV5-6 and TRBJ2-7, reads DAGVTQSPTHLIKTRGQQVTLRCSPKSGHDTVSWYQQALGQGPQFIFQYYEEEERQRGNFPDRFSGHQFPNYSSELNVNALLLGDSALYLCASSLAGTGDYEQYFGPGTRLTVT.

This clone was counted a single time. CDR3 DNA: TGTGCCAGCAGCTTAAAGCTAGCGGGACGGGGAGATACGCAGTATTTT. It translates to CASSLKLAGRGDTQYF. The chain couples TRBV7-9 to TRBJ2-3; TRBD2 aligns across 9 bases. The germline CDR1 and CDR2 sequences are SEHNR and FQNEAQ (reference sequence). The ends lost 2 bases at V and 5 bases at J; junction bases unmatched: 8. This CDR3 has 16 residues.

The chain employs TRBV19 and TRBJ2-1; 8 bases agree with TRBD2. With 6 bases clipped from V and 4 bases from J, the junction kept 5 bases outside the gene matches. Germline CDR1 LNHDA, CDR2 SQIVND (reference sequence). The CDR3 spans 14 residues. The CDR3 nucleotides read TGTGCCAGTAGCTATAGCGGGGCTTACAATGAGCAGTTCTTC. This encodes CASSYSGAYNEQFF.

The rearrangement joins TRBV2 to TRBJ2-7, with D perhaps TRBD1 (6 bases). V was shortened by 2 bases and J by 2 bases, with 13 bases between the two germline ends. This CDR3 spans 15 amino acids. Germline V gene data show CDR1 as SNHLY and CDR2 as FYNNEI. In nucleotides, the CDR3 is TGTGCCAGCAGTGAATCGGCAGGGGTAACCTACGAGCAGTACTTC. It encodes CASSESAGVTYEQYF. Based on the CDR3 plus reference TRBV2 and TRBJ2-7, the full variable domain is EPEVTQTPSHQVTQMGQEVILRCVPISNHLYFYWYRQILGQKVEFLVSFYNNEISEKSEIFDDQFSVERPDGSNFTLKIRSTKLEDSAMYFCASSESAGVTYEQYFGPGTRLTVT.

The chain has TRBV6-1 and TRBJ2-4; weak D call: TRBD1 (5 bases). CDR1 is MNHNS, CDR2 SASEGT, per germline. V shed 1 base and J shed 0 bases, with 7 bases lying between them. The CDR3 loop spans 15 amino acids. This chain's CDR3 is CASSEGGRAKNIQYF. The CDR3 DNA reads TGTGCCAGCAGTGAAGGGGGCAGAGCCAAAAACATTCAGTACTTC.

For this clone: This specimen includes other DNA sequences encoding the same CDR3. This chain links TRBV5-5 with TRBJ1-1; D unresolved. The CDR3 sequence is 13 residues long. Looked up from germline, CDR1 is SGHKS and CDR2 is YYEKEE (reference sequence). V was cut by 0 bases and J by 1 base, with 4 bases left in between. In nucleotides, the CDR3 is TGTGCCAGCAGCTTGGCCTCGAACACTGAAGCTTTCTTT. Translating gives CASSLASNTEAFF.

The V call is TRBV6-1, the J call TRBJ1-6, with 7 bases identical to TRBD1. Germline V gives CDR1 MNHNS, CDR2 SASEGT. The trim removed 4 bases at V and 12 bases at J, leaving 6 bases unmatched. The CDR3 consists of 13 residues. CDR3 DNA sequence: TGTGCCAGCAGTGGGAGGGGGCAGGTACCCCTCCACTTT. As protein: CASSGRGQVPLHF.

Only one count was recorded for this clone. The chain joins TRBV10-3 to TRBJ2-3, with D possibly TRBD1 on 5 matching bases. The germline gives CDR1 ENHRY, CDR2 SYGVKD. V lost 0 bases and J lost 7, with 11 bases in between. There are 14 residues in the CDR3. CDR3 in amino acids: CAISESGPQNTQYF. The DNA for the CDR3 is TGTGCCATCAGTGAGTCGGGGCCTCAGAATACGCAGTATTTT.

This clone showed up just once. The rearrangement uses TRBV6-5 and TRBJ2-7; D may be TRBD1 or TRBD2 (5 bases each). Germline-derived CDR1 and CDR2 are MNHEY and SVGAGI. V was cut by 6 bases and J by 0 bases, with 15 bases left in between. The CDR3 has 15 amino acids. The CDR3 DNA sequence: TGTGCCAGCAGCCGAACCCCAGGGAGCTCCTACGAGCAGTACTTC. It codes for CASSRTPGSSYEQYF.

The rearrangement uses TRBV5-1 and TRBJ2-7, with TRBD2 matching 13 bases. The junction had 4 bases not matched to a gene; V was cut back by 4 bases and J by 6 bases. This CDR3 has 14 amino acids. Germline values: CDR1 SGHRS, CDR2 YFSETQ. CDR3 sequence reads: CASSLGTSGAEQYF. CDR3 coding DNA: TGCGCCAGCAGCCTCGGGACTAGCGGGGCCGAGCAGTACTTC.

This chain connects TRBV6-5 to TRBJ2-7; 8 bases are a match to TRBD1. The CDR3 is made up of 13 amino acids. V lost 7 bases and J lost 7; bases outside the gene matches: 9. Germline V lookup: CDR1 MNHEY, CDR2 SVGAGI. The CDR3: CASMETGAREQYF. The CDR3 DNA follows: TGTGCCAGCATGGAGACAGGGGCTCGGGAGCAGTACTTC.

The chain combines TRBV19 with TRBJ2-2; TRBD1 agrees at 8 bases. Germline CDR1 LNHDA, CDR2 SQIVND (reference sequence). This CDR3 has 12 amino acids. Unmatched junction bases numbered 5, after V lost 11 bases and J lost 6 bases. In DNA form, the CDR3 reads TGTGCCGGCAGGACAGGGCCCGGGGAGCTGTTTTTT. The encoded protein is CAGRTGPGELFF.

The chain couples TRBV5-1 to TRBJ2-1; 13 bases fit TRBD2. The CDR3 contains 16 residues. Germline V lookup: CDR1 SGHRS, CDR2 YFSETQ. The V segment lost 4 bases and the J segment 8 bases; nucleotides outside the gene matches: 9. CDR3 sequence: CASSPRTSGSSHEQFF. The DNA for the CDR3 is TGCGCCAGCAGCCCTAGGACTAGCGGGAGCAGCCATGAGCAGTTCTTC.

The J gene is TRBJ1-1, the V gene TRBV18; 9 bases align to TRBD1. The CDR3 spans 15 residues. V trimming: 2 bases; J trimming: 4 bases; junction bases outside the gene matches: 5. The germline CDR1 and CDR2 sequences are KGHSH and LQKENI. The CDR3 DNA reads as TGTGCCAGCTCACCAGACAGGGGGGCCGGCACTGAAGCTTTCTTT. It yields the protein CASSPDRGAGTEAFF.

V gene TRBV7-9 combines with J gene TRBJ1-2; D not certain. V lost 4 bases, J lost 8 bases, and 17 bases lay in between. The CDR3 spans 14 residues. CDR1 and CDR2 from the germline V gene are SEHNR and FQNEAQ (reference sequence). CDR3 amino acids: CASSSLRGRGGYTF. CDR3 nucleotides: TGTGCCAGCAGCTCCCTACGAGGGCGCGGCGGCTACACCTTC.

This clone was found a few times. This chain uses TRBV18 with TRBJ2-3; D is unclear. CDR1 and CDR2 from the germline V gene are KGHSH and LQKENI. The ends were cut back, 8 bases at V and 4 bases at J, with 13 bases in the middle. The CDR3 contains 13 residues. The CDR3 DNA is TGTGCCAGCCAATCCCGCCGTGCAGATACGCAGTATTTT. This sequence encodes CASQSRRADTQYF. Supplemented by reference TRBV18 and TRBJ2-3, the full variable domain reads NAGVMQNPRHLVRRRGQEARLRCSPMKGHSHVYWYRQLPEEGLKFMVYLQKENIIDESGMPKERFSAEFPKEGPSILRIQQVVRGDSAAYFCASQSRRADTQYFGPGTRLTVL.